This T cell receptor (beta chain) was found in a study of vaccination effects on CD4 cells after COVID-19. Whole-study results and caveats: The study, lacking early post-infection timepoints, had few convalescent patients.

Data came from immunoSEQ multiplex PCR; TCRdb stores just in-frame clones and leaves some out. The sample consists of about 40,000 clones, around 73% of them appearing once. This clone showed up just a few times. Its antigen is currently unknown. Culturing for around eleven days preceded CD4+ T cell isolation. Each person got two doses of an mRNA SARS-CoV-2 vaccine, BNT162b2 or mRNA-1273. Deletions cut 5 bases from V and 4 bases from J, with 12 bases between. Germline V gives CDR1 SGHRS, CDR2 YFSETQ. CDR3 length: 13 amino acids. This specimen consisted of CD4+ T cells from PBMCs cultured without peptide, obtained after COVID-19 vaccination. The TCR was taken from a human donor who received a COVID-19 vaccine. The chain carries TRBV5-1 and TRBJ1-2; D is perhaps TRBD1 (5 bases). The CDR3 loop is CASSPRDTYGYTF. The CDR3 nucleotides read TGCGCCAGCAGTCCCAGGGATACCTATGGCTACACCTTC.